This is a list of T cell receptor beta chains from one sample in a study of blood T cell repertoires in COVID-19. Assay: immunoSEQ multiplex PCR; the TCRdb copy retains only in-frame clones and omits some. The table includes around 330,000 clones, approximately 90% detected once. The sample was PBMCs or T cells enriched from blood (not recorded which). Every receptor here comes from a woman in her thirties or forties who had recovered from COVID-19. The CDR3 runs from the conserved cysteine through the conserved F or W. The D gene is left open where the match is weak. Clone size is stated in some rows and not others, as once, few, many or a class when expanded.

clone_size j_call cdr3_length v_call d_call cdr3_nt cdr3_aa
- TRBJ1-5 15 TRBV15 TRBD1 TGTGCCACCAGCACTAGAGACAGGGACAATCAGCCCCAGCATTTT CATSTRDRDNQPQHF
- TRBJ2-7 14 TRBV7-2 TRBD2 TGTGCCAGCAGCTTTAGCGGGAGCCCCTACGAGCAGTACTTC CASSFSGSPYEQYF
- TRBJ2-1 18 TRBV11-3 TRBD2 TGTGCCAGCAGCCCTGTCTTAGGAGCGGGAGGATGGGGCAATGAGCAGTTCTTC CASSPVLGAGGWGNEQFF
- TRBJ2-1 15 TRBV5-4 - TGTGCCAGCAGCTACGACTTTAGCGGACCAGGCGAGCAGTTCTTC CASSYDFSGPGEQFF
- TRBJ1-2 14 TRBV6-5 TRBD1 TGTGCCAGCAGTCCCCTCGACAGGGACTATGGCTACACCTTC CASSPLDRDYGYTF
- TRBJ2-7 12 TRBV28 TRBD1 TGTGCCAGCGGACAGGGTGGTTACGAGCAGTACTTC CASGQGGYEQYF
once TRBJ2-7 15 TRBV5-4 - TGTGCCAGCAGCTCTCGTGGGGGCAGAGGCTACGAGCAGTACTTC CASSSRGGRGYEQYF
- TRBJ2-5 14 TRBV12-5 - TGTGCTAGTGGTTTTGCGGGAAAGTCAGAGACCCAGTACTTC CASGFAGKSETQYF
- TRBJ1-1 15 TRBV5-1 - TGCGCCAGCAGCTTGGGAGCCGCGATGAACACTGAAGCTTTCTTT CASSLGAAMNTEAFF
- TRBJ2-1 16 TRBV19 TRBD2 TGTGCCAGTAGGAGGCTAGCGGGAGGGAGTTACAATGAGCAGTTCTTC CASRRLAGGSYNEQFF
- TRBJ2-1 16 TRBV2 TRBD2 TGTGCCAGCAGTGAGGAAGCGGGGGGTGCCTACAATGAGCAGTTCTTC CASSEEAGGAYNEQFF
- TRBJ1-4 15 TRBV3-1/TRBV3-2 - TGTGCCAGCAGCCCCCGTGGCAGACTTAATGAAAAACTGTTTTTT CASSPRGRLNEKLFF
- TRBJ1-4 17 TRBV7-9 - TGTGCCAGCAGCTTAGTCGGGACTCTAAGGGGAAATGAAAAACTGTTTTTT CASSLVGTLRGNEKLFF
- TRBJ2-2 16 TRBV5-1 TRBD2 TGCGCCAGCAGGAACGGGCTAGCGGGAGGGTCCGGGGAGCTGTTTTTT CASRNGLAGGSGELFF
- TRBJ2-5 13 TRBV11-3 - TGTGCCAGCAGCTTAGGACAGTCCGTGACCCAGTACTTC CASSLGQSVTQYF
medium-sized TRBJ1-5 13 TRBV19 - TGTGCCAGCCGGGACTTTAAGCATCAGCCCCAGCATTTT CASRDFKHQPQHF
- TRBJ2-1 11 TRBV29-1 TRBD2 TGCAGCGTTGAGGGGAGGGCGGAGCAGTTCTTC CSVEGRAEQFF
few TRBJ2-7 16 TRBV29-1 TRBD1 TGCAGCGTTGGAAGCCCCGACAGGGGTGCAATCTACGAGCAGTACTTC CSVGSPDRGAIYEQYF
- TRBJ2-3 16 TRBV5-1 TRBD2 TGCGCCAGCAGCTCTAGCGGGAGCGGCGGCACAGATACGCAGTATTTT CASSSSGSGGTDTQYF
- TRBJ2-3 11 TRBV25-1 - TGTGCCAGCAGCTCCACAGATACGCAGTATTTT CASSSTDTQYF
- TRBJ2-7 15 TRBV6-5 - TGTGCCAGCAGTTACGGACCGGGACTCCCCTACGAGCAGTACTTC CASSYGPGLPYEQYF
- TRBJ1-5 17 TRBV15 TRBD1 TGTGCCACCAGCACCCGGGACAGGGGGCTTAGCAATCAGCCCCAGCATTTT CATSTRDRGLSNQPQHF
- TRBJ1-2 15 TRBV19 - TGTGCCAGTAGTATAGATTCGGGTGGCTTCTATGGCTACACCTTC CASSIDSGGFYGYTF
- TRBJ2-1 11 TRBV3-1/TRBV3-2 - TGTGCCAGCAGCCTAGACAATGAGCAGTTCTTC CASSLDNEQFF
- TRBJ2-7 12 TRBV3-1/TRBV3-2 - TGTGCCAGCAGCAACAGCCTTTACGAGCAGTACTTC CASSNSLYEQYF
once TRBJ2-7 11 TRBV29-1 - TGCAGCGGGGGACAAGTCTACGAGCAGTACTTC CSGGQVYEQYF
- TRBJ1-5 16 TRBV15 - TGTGCCATCAGAACGACAGGACCTTCCAGCAATCAGCCCCAGCATTTT CAIRTTGPSSNQPQHF
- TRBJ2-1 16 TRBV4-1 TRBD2 TGCGCCAGCAGCCTTGTATCCGGGACTACATACAATGAGCAGTTCTTC CASSLVSGTTYNEQFF
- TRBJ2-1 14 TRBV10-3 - TGTGCCATCAGTGTAGGGCGGGACGACAATGAGCAGTTCTTC CAISVGRDDNEQFF
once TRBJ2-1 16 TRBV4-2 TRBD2 TGTGCCAGCAGCCCTAAAGTGGGAGGGCCGGGCAATGAGCAGTTCTTC CASSPKVGGPGNEQFF
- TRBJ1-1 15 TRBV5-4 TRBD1 TGTGCCAGCAGCTTGCGACGGACAGGGGGAACCGAAGCTTTCTTT CASSLRRTGGTEAFF
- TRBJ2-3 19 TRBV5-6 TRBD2 TGTGCCAGCAGCTTGGCCGGGGTCGGCGGGAGTCCGGGCACAGATACGCAGTATTTT CASSLAGVGGSPGTDTQYF
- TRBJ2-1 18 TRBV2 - TGTGCCAGCAGCCCCTTTGGGGAGGCTAGCAGCTCCTACAATGAGCAGTTCTTC CASSPFGEASSSYNEQFF
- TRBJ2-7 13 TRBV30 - TGTGCCTGGGAGGGGCGGTTATCCTACGAGCAGTACTTC CAWEGRLSYEQYF
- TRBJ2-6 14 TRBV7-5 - TGTGCCAGAAGCTTATACGGGGGGGCCAACGTCCTGACTTTC CARSLYGGANVLTF
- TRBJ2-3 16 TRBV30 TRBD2 TGTGCCTGGAGTCGGACTAGCGGGAGAGGCACAGATACGCAGTATTTT CAWSRTSGRGTDTQYF
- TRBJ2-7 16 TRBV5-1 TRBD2 TGCGCCAGCAGCTTCAAATCTAGCGGGAAAGGCCACGAGCAGTACTTC CASSFKSSGKGHEQYF
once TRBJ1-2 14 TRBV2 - TGTGCCAGCAGGGACATGAATAGGAACTATGGCTACACCTTC CASRDMNRNYGYTF
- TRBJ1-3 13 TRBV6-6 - TGTGCCAGCGGCAGGCTCTCTGGAAACACCATATATTTT CASGRLSGNTIYF
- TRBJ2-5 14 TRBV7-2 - TGTGCCAGCAGCTTAGTAGGAGATCAAGAGACCCAGTACTTC CASSLVGDQETQYF
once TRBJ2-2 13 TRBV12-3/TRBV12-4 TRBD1 TGTGCCAGCAGTTCCACAGGGGCCGGGGAGCTGTTTTTT CASSSTGAGELFF
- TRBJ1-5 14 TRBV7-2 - TGTGCCAGCAGCTTAGTGTCAGGCAATCAGCCCCAGCATTTT CASSLVSGNQPQHF
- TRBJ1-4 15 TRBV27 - TGTGCCAGCAGTTTCTTGGACAGCCCTAATGAAAAACTGTTTTTT CASSFLDSPNEKLFF
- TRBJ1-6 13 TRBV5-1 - TGCGCCAGCAGCTTGGAGCGTGACTCACCCCTCCACTTT CASSLERDSPLHF
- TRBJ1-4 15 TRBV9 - TGTGCCAGCAGCCCCCTCAGGACTTTGGGGGAAAAACTGTTTTTT CASSPLRTLGEKLFF
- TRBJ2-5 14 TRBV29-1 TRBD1 TGCAGCGTGGGACAGGGGGCTTTAGAAGAGACCCAGTACTTC CSVGQGALEETQYF
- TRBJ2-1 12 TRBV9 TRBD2 TGTGCCAGCGGACTAGCGGGGGATGAGCAGTTCTTC CASGLAGDEQFF
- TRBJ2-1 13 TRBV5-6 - TGTGCCAGCAGCTTCAGAGACTTCAATGAGCAGTTCTTC CASSFRDFNEQFF
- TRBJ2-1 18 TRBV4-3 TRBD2 TGCGCCAGCAGCCAAGATCCGCGGGGGGGAAGCTCCTACAATGAGCAGTTCTTC CASSQDPRGGSSYNEQFF
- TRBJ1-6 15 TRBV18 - TGTGCCAGCTCCCCGGGGGAGATTTATAATTCACCCCTCCACTTT CASSPGEIYNSPLHF
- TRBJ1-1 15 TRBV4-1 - TGCGCCAGCAGCCCCCACAGGGCAATTGGGACTGAAGCTTTCTTT CASSPHRAIGTEAFF
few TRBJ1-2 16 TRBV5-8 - TGTGCCAGCAGCCCCCTTGGGCGGGGTGAGGACTATGGCTACACCTTC CASSPLGRGEDYGYTF
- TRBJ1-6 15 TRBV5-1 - TGCGCCAGCAGCTTGGGGCAGGGAGGTAATTCACCCCTCCACTTT CASSLGQGGNSPLHF
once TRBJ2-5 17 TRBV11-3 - TGTGCCAGCAGCCAAATCTCTTTGACAGCCCGCCAAGAGACCCAGTACTTC CASSQISLTARQETQYF
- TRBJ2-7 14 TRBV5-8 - TGTGCCAGCAGCTTGGAGGGCGTAGCGAGAGAGCAGTACTTC CASSLEGVAREQYF